Presented here are 14 T cell receptor beta chains from one specimen sequenced in a study of blood T cell repertoires in COVID-19 (TCRdb year 2020). Library generation was performed with the immunoSEQ multiplex PCR assay. Imported from immuneACCESS, the table was reduced by TCRdb to in-frame sequences with V and J called. These copies leave out some clones; in studies compared against another copy, an unresolved V gene accounts for under half, and the cause of the remainder is not known. This sample has about 180,000 clones in its table, and about 85% of those were observed once. The ten largest clones add up to 2.5% to 3.5% of the sample. The sequenced material came from peripheral blood. These receptor sequences come from a woman aged 25 to 39 with active or convalescent COVID-19.

The rearrangement uses TRBV5-6 and TRBJ1-5; 10 bases align to TRBD1. V lost 3 bases, J lost 3 bases, and 6 bases stayed unmatched. The CDR3 loop spans 16 amino acids. The V gene's germline CDR1 is SGHDT and CDR2 YYEEEE. The CDR3 here is CASSWRTGGINQPQHF. In DNA, the CDR3 is TGTGCCAGCAGCTGGAGGACAGGGGGGATCAATCAGCCCCAGCATTTT.

This clone appeared once. The chain uses TRBV5-4 and TRBJ1-1; D uncertain. CDR1 is SGHNT, CDR2 YYREEE, per germline (reference sequence). Trimming removed 0 bases from V and 3 bases from J, with 12 bases in between. This CDR3 spans 15 amino acids. The CDR3: CASSLVDGSYTEAFF. CDR3 coding DNA: TGTGCCAGCAGCTTGGTTGACGGGTCTTACACTGAAGCTTTCTTT. The entire variable domain, with the rest obtained from reference TRBV5-4 and TRBJ1-1, is as follows: ETGVTQSPTHLIKTRGQQVTLRCSSQSGHNTVSWYQQALGQGPQFIFQYYREEENGRGNFPPRFSGLQFPNYSSELNVNALELDDSALYLCASSLVDGSYTEAFFGQGTRLTVV.

This clone occurred once. The rearrangement links TRBV5-1 to TRBJ2-3, with TRBD2 identical over 7 bases. The CDR3 runs 15 residues. CDR1 SGHRS and CDR2 YFSETQ come from the germline V gene. Trimming cost V 7 bases and J 3 bases; bases outside gene matches: 11. CDR3 region: CASGGRGSLTDTQYF. The CDR3 nucleotides read TGCGCCAGCGGAGGGCGCGGGAGCCTGACAGATACGCAGTATTTT.

V gene TRBV30 combines with J gene TRBJ2-3, with a possible D match to TRBD2 (7 bases). The CDR3 sequence is 14 residues long. Germline loops: CDR1 GTSNPN, CDR2 SVGIG (reference sequence). V gave up 1 base and J gave up 4 bases, with 12 bases separating them. CDR3 region: CAWSGGRGSDTQYF. The CDR3 DNA is TGTGCCTGGAGTGGGGGGCGGGGGTCAGATACGCAGTATTTT.

This chain uses TRBV6-2 or TRBV6-3 with TRBJ1-6; D possibly corresponds to TRBD1 (5 bases). V lost 2 bases and J lost 0, with 8 bases in between. Germline V CDR1 and CDR2: MNHEY, SVGEGT. The CDR3 is 16 amino acids. The CDR3 sequence is CASSYGGTSYNSPLHF. The CDR3 region has the DNA TGTGCCAGCAGTTACGGGGGGACCTCCTATAATTCACCCCTCCACTTT.

J is TRBJ1-1 and V is TRBV19, with TRBD1 as a possible D gene (5 bases). The ends were cut back, 8 bases at V and 4 bases at J, with 14 bases in the middle. Germline V gene data show CDR1 as LNHDA and CDR2 as SQIVND (reference sequence). CDR3 length: 13 residues. The CDR3, as DNA: TGTGCCAGTGGAGTAATGGGGGGCACTGAAGCTTTCTTT. It specifies CASGVMGGTEAFF.

The V call is TRBV19, the J call TRBJ2-7, with 8 bases that match TRBD1. With V trimmed by 5 bases and J by 5 bases, 5 bases remained unmatched. This CDR3 region has 13 residues. CDR1 is LNHDA and CDR2 is SQIVND in the germline V gene (reference sequence). In DNA, the CDR3 is TGTGCCAGTAGTGGACAGGGTATTCACGAGCAGTACTTC. This encodes CASSGQGIHEQYF.

The V gene is TRBV6-2 or TRBV6-3, the J gene TRBJ2-3; 7 bases are a match to TRBD2. Trimming at V came to 6 bases and at J to 3 bases, leaving 12 bases not matched to a gene. CDR1 MNHEY and CDR2 SVGEGT come from the germline V gene. The CDR3 length is 16 residues. The CDR3 loop is CASSSYGTSVTDTQYF. CDR3 sequence (DNA): TGTGCCAGCAGCTCCTACGGCACTAGCGTTACAGATACGCAGTATTTT.

The V gene is TRBV2, the J gene TRBJ1-3; 8 nucleotides agree with TRBD1. The V segment lost 5 bases and the J segment 6 bases; nucleotides outside the gene matches: 9. CDR1 SNHLY and CDR2 FYNNEI come from the germline V gene. This CDR3 is 15 amino acids long. CDR3: CASSTNRGQVNTIYF. The CDR3 DNA reads TGTGCCAGCAGTACGAACCGGGGACAGGTAAACACCATATATTTT.

The chain joins TRBV18 to TRBJ1-1; 10 bases are shared with TRBD1. The germline V gene has CDR1 KGHSH and CDR2 LQKENI. V trimming: 3 bases; J trimming: 7 bases; junction bases outside the gene matches: 8. The CDR3 covers 15 residues. The CDR3 DNA reads TGTGCCAGCTCACCTTTGACAGGGGGCGAGGGTGAAGCTTTCTTT. This codes for CASSPLTGGEGEAFF.

This clone showed up just once. V usage is TRBV28 and J usage is TRBJ1-2; possible D gene TRBD1, 6 bases. Trimming pared 6 bases from V and 8 bases from J, leaving 19 bases between. The CDR3 totals 14 residues. The V gene's germline CDR1 is MDHEN and CDR2 SYDVKM. The CDR3 DNA follows: TGTGCCAGCAGAAATAGGACAGTCAACGTAGGCTACACCTTC. This codes for CASRNRTVNVGYTF.

This clone occurred once. The V and J genes are TRBV6-6 and TRBJ2-7; perhaps TRBD1 as D (6 bases). Germline values: CDR1 MNHNY, CDR2 SVGAGI (reference sequence). The CDR3 runs 14 residues. V gave up 7 bases and J gave up 5 bases, with 18 bases separating them. The CDR3 sequence is CASTGLQGRNEQYF. Here the CDR3 DNA reads TGTGCCAGCACGGGGCTTCAGGGGAGAAACGAGCAGTACTTC.

The V gene is TRBV2, the J gene TRBJ1-1; 12 bases match TRBD1. The length of the CDR3 is 17 residues. V lost 5 bases to trimming and J lost 1 base; unmatched junction nucleotides: 8. The germline gives CDR1 SNHLY, CDR2 FYNNEI. The CDR3 spells CASSRSGTGGSNTEAFF. The CDR3 DNA reads TGTGCCAGCAGTCGATCCGGGACAGGGGGCTCGAACACTGAAGCTTTCTTT. The entire variable domain, with the rest obtained from reference TRBV2 and TRBJ1-1, is as follows: EPEVTQTPSHQVTQMGQEVILRCVPISNHLYFYWYRQILGQKVEFLVSFYNNEISEKSEIFDDQFSVERPDGSNFTLKIRSTKLEDSAMYFCASSRSGTGGSNTEAFFGQGTRLTVV.

The chain links TRBV6-1 to TRBJ2-1; maybe TRBD2 (5 bases). The CDR3 length is 15 residues. Germline V gene sequence: CDR1 MNHNS, CDR2 SASEGT. The V gene lost 2 bases and the J gene lost 4 bases, with 12 bases spanning the gap. The CDR3 bases are TGTGCCAGCAGTGAATCGCGGGTCTTTTACAATGAGCAGTTCTTC. Translated: CASSESRVFYNEQFF.